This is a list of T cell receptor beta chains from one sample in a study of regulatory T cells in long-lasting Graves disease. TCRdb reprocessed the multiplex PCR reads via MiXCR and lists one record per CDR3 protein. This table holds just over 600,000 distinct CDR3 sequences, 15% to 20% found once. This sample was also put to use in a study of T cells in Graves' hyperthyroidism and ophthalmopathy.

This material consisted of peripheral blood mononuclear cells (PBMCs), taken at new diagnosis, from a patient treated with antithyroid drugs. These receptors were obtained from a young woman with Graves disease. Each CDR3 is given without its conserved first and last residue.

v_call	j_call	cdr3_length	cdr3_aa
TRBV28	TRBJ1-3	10	ASKSGSNTIY
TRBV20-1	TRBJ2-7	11	SSFRDRGSEQY
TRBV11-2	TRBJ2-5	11	ASSLGVGQTQY
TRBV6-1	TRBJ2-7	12	ASSVDGGSWEQY
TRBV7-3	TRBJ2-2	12	ASSLRWESGELF
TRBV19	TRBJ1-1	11	ASCRGANTEAF
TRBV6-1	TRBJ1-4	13	ASSEGGSGWEKLF
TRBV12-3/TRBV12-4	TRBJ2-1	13	ASSPRGTTGNEQF
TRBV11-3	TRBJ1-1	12	ASSLTSGNTEAF
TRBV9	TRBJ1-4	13	ASSPGDVGGRQLF
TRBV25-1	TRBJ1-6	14	ASSGLNRGGNSPLH
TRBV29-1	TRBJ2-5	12	SVEGGQGRETQY
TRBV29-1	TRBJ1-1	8	SVVRTEAF
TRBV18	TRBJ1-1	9	ASLINTEAF
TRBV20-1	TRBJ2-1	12	SAKVPVPYNEQF
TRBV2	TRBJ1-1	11	ASSRDSYTEAF
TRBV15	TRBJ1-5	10	ASGHSNQPQH
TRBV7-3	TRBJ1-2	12	ASSKNGGGEGYT
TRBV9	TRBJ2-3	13	ASSSGQGPVDTQY
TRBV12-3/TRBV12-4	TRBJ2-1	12	ASSRGTGHNEQF